The following is a TCR beta chain sequence with its context. The primer mix had 60 Vbeta and 13 Jbeta primers. Profiling relied on immunoSEQ multiplex PCR, and the TCRdb table lists in-frame clones only, not all of them. The sample includes some 97,000 clones, 76% seen only once; the top ten take 4%. The data were taken from a study of cytomegalovirus exposure and HLA in healthy donors. The source is a woman between 45 and 60 years old in good health and CMV-seropositive. The sequenced material came from PBMCs.

For the CDR3, the DNA is TGTGCCAGCAGCGCCCGAACGTCCAGGGGTTTGGCTTACACAGATACGCAGTATTTT. Amino acids: CASSARTSRGLAYTDTQYF. The chain has TRBV14 and TRBJ2-3, with D possibly being TRBD1 (6 bases). The CDR3 has 19 residues. Germline lookup yields CDR1 SGHDN and CDR2 FVKESK. The V end was cut by 5 bases, the J end by 2 bases, with 26 bases between.